This TCR beta chain comes out of a study of T cells in Graves' hyperthyroidism and ophthalmopathy. Findings and caveats of the study: Appearing also in blood were most of the thyroid clonotypes expanded above 0.001. A model built on 13 V-J features separated ophthalmopathy from stable hyperthyroidism.

What was amplified from RNA transcripts were TCR beta CDR3 regions. TCR CDR3 regions were first amplified by RT-PCR with HTBI primers. TCRdb re-called the multiplex PCR reads with MiXCR, one entry per CDR3 protein. The repertoire holds 600,000 to 700,000 distinct CDR3 sequences, approximately 15% seen once, with over 3.5% in the top ten. Exclusion criteria comprised uncontrolled infection, other autoimmune disease, pregnancy or lactation. The diagnoses drew upon clinical symptoms, serum thyroxine and TRAb, thyroid ultrasound and orbital computed tomography. V lost 2 bases to trimming and J lost 4 bases; unmatched junction nucleotides: 12. The CDR3 spans 17 residues. CDR1 and CDR2 from the germline V gene are MNHEY and SVGEGT. The table lists this clonotype with many counts. Its cognate antigen is unknown.

The receptor was derived from a woman aged 40-49 years with Graves' ophthalmopathy. Sequencing used blood. This rearrangement joins TRBV6-2 or TRBV6-3 to TRBJ2-7; TRBD2 matches 9 bases. For the CDR3, the DNA is TGTGCCAGCAGTTACCCTGACTCGGCGGGAGGGCCTTACGAGCAGTACTTC. It is translated as CASSYPDSAGGPYEQYF.